Below, 20 T cell receptor beta chains from the same sample are listed, as sequenced in a study of early T cells in non-severe SARS-CoV-2 infection. One entry per CDR3 protein, called by TCRdb with MiXCR from the 5' RACE reads. The sample shows about 80,000 distinct CDR3 sequences, roughly 12% of them seen only once. Sequencing input: whole blood. The source of these receptors is an adult who was a healthcare worker with PCR-confirmed SARS-CoV-2 infection or an uninfected control (not recorded which).

This clonotype was recorded a few times. The rearrangement links TRBV29-1 to TRBJ2-1; 9 nucleotides align to TRBD2. The CDR3 is 13 amino acids. V shed 8 bases, J shed 7 bases, and the junction held 9 bases outside the gene matches. Germline V gene sequence: CDR1 SQVTM, CDR2 ANQGSEA. The CDR3 coding sequence is TGCAGCCCGATTAGCGGGAGTTCAAATGAGCAGTTCTTC. Translated, it gives CSPISGSSNEQFF.

The chain recombines TRBV30 with TRBJ2-1; TRBD2 matches at 7 bases. CDR1 is GTSNPN, CDR2 SVGIG, per germline (reference sequence). This CDR3 is built from 14 residues. The ends lost 1 base at V and 4 bases at J; junction bases unmatched: 4. CDR3 region: CAWSASAGYNEQFF. In DNA, the CDR3 is TGTGCCTGGAGTGCTTCAGCGGGGTACAATGAGCAGTTCTTC.

The chain joins TRBV10-2 to TRBJ2-5; D possibly corresponds to TRBD2 (5 bases). From germline, CDR1 is WSHSY and CDR2 SAAADI. This CDR3 region has 11 residues. V gave up 8 bases and J gave up 7 bases, with 11 bases separating them. CDR3 protein: CASLGSGTQYF. The CDR3 nucleotides read TGCGCCAGCTTGGGGAGCGGGACCCAGTACTTC.

In its sample, this clonotype was seen many times. The chain has TRBV28 and TRBJ2-7; the D gene could be TRBD1 or TRBD2 (6 bases each). V was trimmed by 4 bases and J by 4 bases, leaving 17 bases between them. The CDR3 covers 15 residues. The germline V gene encodes CDR1 MDHEN and CDR2 SYDVKM. The CDR3 here is CASSSGATKGYEQYF. The CDR3, as DNA: TGTGCCAGCAGTTCGGGGGCCACAAAAGGGTACGAGCAGTACTTC. Looking up the rest from reference TRBV28 and TRBJ2-7 gives the full variable domain: DVKVTQSSRYLVKRTGEKVFLECVQDMDHENMFWYRQDPGLGLRLIYFSYDVKMKEKGDIPEGYSVSREKKERFSLILESASTNQTSMYLCASSSGATKGYEQYFGPGTRLTVT.

This clonotype was recorded a few times. The chain combines TRBV28 with TRBJ2-1, with D possibly TRBD1 on 7 matching bases. The CDR3 totals 17 residues. V gave up 3 bases and J gave up 3 bases, with 18 bases separating them. Germline V CDR1 and CDR2: MDHEN, SYDVKM. DNA of the CDR3: TGTGCCAGCAGTTTGGACCGGGGGACAGATTACTACAATGAGCAGTTCTTC. This gives the protein CASSLDRGTDYYNEQFF.

CDR3 DNA sequence: TGTGCCACCCGGACTAGCCGGGCCGGGGAGCTGTTTTTT. This translates into CATRTSRAGELFF. The chain is built from TRBV19 and TRBJ2-2, with 8 bases that match TRBD2. Germline V gene data show CDR1 as LNHDA and CDR2 as SQIVND (reference sequence). V dropped 10 bases and J dropped 6; count of bases not matched to a gene: 7. CDR3 size: 13 residues. The variable domain in full, completed from reference TRBV19 and TRBJ2-2, reads DGGITQSPKYLFRKEGQNVTLSCEQNLNHDAMYWYRQDPGQGLRLIYYSQIVNDFQKGDIAEGYSVSREKKESFPLTVTSAQKNPTAFYLCATRTSRAGELFFGEGSRLTVL.

This clonotype came up a few times. V gene TRBV6-5 combines with J gene TRBJ2-1; TRBD2 is a possible D gene (5 bases). V gave up 0 bases and J gave up 9 bases, with 12 bases separating them. The CDR3 runs 14 residues. CDR1 and CDR2 from the germline V gene are MNHEY and SVGAGI. CDR3 DNA sequence: TGTGCCAGCAGTTACTCGAGAGGGCTTGGTGAGCAGTTCTTC. Protein product: CASSYSRGLGEQFF.

The V call is TRBV7-2, the J call TRBJ1-5; D is undetermined. Trimming stripped 0 bases from V and 7 bases from J, with 10 bases between. This CDR3 contains 14 residues. Per germline, CDR1 SGHTA and CDR2 FQGNSA. DNA of the CDR3: TGTGCCAGCAGCTTAGCGGTCCAGGACCAGCCCCAGCATTTT. Its protein is CASSLAVQDQPQHF.

This clonotype is judged medium-sized (0.01 to 0.1%). The CDR3 region has the DNA TGTGCCAGCAGCCAAGTCCTAGCGAGCTCCTACGAGCAGTACTTC. Residues: CASSQVLASSYEQYF. The rearrangement uses TRBV4-2 and TRBJ2-7; possibly TRBD2 for D (6 bases). This CDR3 is built from 15 residues. V lost 1 base and J lost 0, with 10 bases in between. Germline lookup yields CDR1 LGHNA and CDR2 YNFKEQ.

This clonotype was recorded at least ten times. V is TRBV9 and J is TRBJ2-1, with unresolved D. V was cut by 0 bases and J by 6 bases, with 7 bases left in between. CDR3 length: 13 amino acids. Germline V gene data show CDR1 as SGDLS and CDR2 as YYNGEE. The CDR3 protein is CASSVVSGNEQFF. CDR3 nucleotide sequence: TGTGCCAGCAGCGTAGTCTCCGGCAATGAGCAGTTCTTC.

This clonotype was picked up a small number of times. The rearrangement uses TRBV6-4 and TRBJ2-3; no definite D call. The germline V gene has CDR1 MRHNA and CDR2 SNTAGT. The CDR3 is 13 residues long. V lost 5 bases to trimming and J lost 5 bases, with 11 bases between them. The DNA of the CDR3 is TGTGCCAGCAGTTCTCAATTGGAAGATACGCAGTATTTT. Protein: CASSSQLEDTQYF.

This clonotype was seen only a few times. V gene TRBV20-1 combines with J gene TRBJ1-4; a weak D match, TRBD1 (6 bases). V dropped 5 bases and J dropped 5 bases, with 9 bases sitting between them. This CDR3 region has 12 residues. The V gene's germline CDR1 is DFQATT and CDR2 SNEGSKA (reference sequence). The DNA of the CDR3 is TGCAGTGCTCTTGGACAGAATGAAAAACTGTTTTTT. Protein product: CSALGQNEKLFF.

This clonotype showed up just a few times. The chain carries TRBV27 and TRBJ2-1, with TRBD1 identical over 9 bases. This CDR3 spans 15 amino acids. The ends lost 3 bases at V and 3 bases at J; junction bases unmatched: 3. Germline V CDR1 and CDR2: MNHEY, SMNVEV (reference sequence). DNA of the CDR3: TGTGCCAGCAGTTTGGACAGGGGAAACTACAATGAGCAGTTCTTC. Amino acids: CASSLDRGNYNEQFF.

In this sample, this clonotype turned up many times. Written as DNA, the CDR3 is TGCAGTGCTAGCTCGGACCCGAGAACCGAAGCTTTCTTT. As protein: CSASSDPRTEAFF. The chain recombines TRBV20-1 with TRBJ1-1; D unclear. V was cut by 3 bases and J by 8 bases, with 16 bases left in between. Germline CDR1 reads DFQATT; CDR2 reads SNEGSKA (reference sequence). The CDR3 is 13 amino acids.

V and J are TRBV27 and TRBJ2-7; TRBD2 aligns across 13 bases. The germline gives CDR1 MNHEY, CDR2 SMNVEV (reference sequence). The trim removed 11 bases at V and 5 bases at J, leaving 6 bases unmatched. The CDR3 consists of 13 residues. CDR3 nucleotides: TGTGCCGCCGGGACTAGCGGGACGGACGAGCAGTACTTC. It is translated as CAAGTSGTDEQYF.

This chain uses TRBV20-1 with TRBJ1-2; no definite D call. This CDR3 spans 10 amino acids. Germline V gene sequence: CDR1 DFQATT, CDR2 SNEGSKA (reference sequence). V shed 6 bases and J shed 13 bases, with 15 bases lying between them. CDR3 DNA: TGCAGTGCAGGCAAGGGAAGTGTCACCTTC. Translation gives CSAGKGSVTF.

This clonotype was detected many times. This sequence joins TRBV28 and TRBJ2-2, with a tentative D call TRBD1 (5 bases). V lost 4 bases to trimming and J lost 5 bases, with 20 bases between them. Germline-derived CDR1 and CDR2 are MDHEN and SYDVKM. The CDR3 totals 17 residues. Here the CDR3 DNA reads TGTGCCAGCAGTTCCCTTCCCTCCAGCTACAGGACCGGGGAGCTGTTTTTT. It codes for CASSSLPSSYRTGELFF.

This clonotype has a count of ten or more. The chain couples TRBV3-1 to TRBJ2-3; D perhaps matches TRBD2 (6 bases). The germline gives CDR1 LGHDT, CDR2 YNNKEL (reference sequence). The CDR3 consists of 17 residues. V was shortened by 0 bases and J by 7 bases, with 20 bases between the two germline ends. CDR3 residues: CASSQDNERVPGHTQYF. The CDR3 DNA reads TGTGCCAGCAGCCAAGATAACGAGCGGGTGCCCGGTCATACGCAGTATTTT.

This clonotype was counted many times. This sequence joins TRBV9 and TRBJ2-7, with 10 bases lining up with TRBD2. Germline loops: CDR1 SGDLS, CDR2 YYNGEE. The CDR3 covers 14 residues. V shed 4 bases, J shed 7 bases, and the junction held 8 bases outside the gene matches. The CDR3 DNA reads as TGTGCCAGCAGCACAGCGGGAGGGCCGAGGGAGCAGTACTTC. Its protein is CASSTAGGPREQYF.

The V call is TRBV30, the J call TRBJ1-4, with D hard to call. The CDR3 spans 13 residues. Deletions cut 0 bases from V and 7 bases from J, with 9 bases between. CDR1 and CDR2 from the germline V gene are GTSNPN and SVGIG (reference sequence). CDR3 in DNA: TGTGCCTGGAGTGTAAATTCTGGTGAAAAACTGTTTTTT. It is translated as CAWSVNSGEKLFF.